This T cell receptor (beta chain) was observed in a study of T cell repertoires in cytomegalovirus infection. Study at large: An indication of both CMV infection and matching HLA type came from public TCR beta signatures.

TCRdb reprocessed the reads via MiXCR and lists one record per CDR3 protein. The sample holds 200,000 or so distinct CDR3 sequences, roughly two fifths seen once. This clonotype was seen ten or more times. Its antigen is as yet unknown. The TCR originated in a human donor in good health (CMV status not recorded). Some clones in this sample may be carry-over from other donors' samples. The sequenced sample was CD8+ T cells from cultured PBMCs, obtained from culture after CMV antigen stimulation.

CDR3 loop: CAISESGIAKGNTIYF. The CDR3 DNA reads as TGTGCCATCAGTGAGTCAGGAATCGCCAAGGGAAACACCATATATTTT. The rearrangement joins TRBV10-3 to TRBJ1-3; D unresolved. V was clipped by 0 bases and J by 4 bases, with 13 bases between them. Germline CDR1 is ENHRY and CDR2 is SYGVKD. The CDR3 consists of 16 residues.